These 25 T cell receptor beta chains were sequenced from one sample in a study of metastatic and nonmetastatic thyroid tumors. TCRdb recomputed clones from the PCR reads via MiXCR. Of roughly 20,000 clones in the sample, approximately 37% were seen once. No patient received treatment before thyroid surgery. Sample: tumor tissue. The receptors were sampled from a female donor with papillary thyroid cancer or a benign thyroid nodule (not recorded which). Some clones in this sample may be carry-over from other donors' samples.

This chain's CDR3 is CASSPGEGLDGYTF. The CDR3 coding sequence is TGTGCCAGCAGCCCAGGGGAGGGATTGGATGGCTACACCTTC. This chain uses TRBV11-2 with TRBJ1-2, with D perhaps TRBD1 (6 bases). Germline assignment: CDR1 SGHAT and CDR2 FQNNGV. V dropped 5 bases and J dropped 6 bases, with 16 bases sitting between them. CDR3 length: 14 residues.

This clone has a single count. This chain uses TRBV20-1 with TRBJ2-6, with TRBD1 matching over 7 bases. The V segment lost 5 bases and the J segment 0 bases; nucleotides outside the gene matches: 7. The CDR3 consists of 16 residues. Germline assignment: CDR1 DFQATT and CDR2 SNEGSKA (reference sequence). The chain's CDR3 is CSAVRDRASGANVLTF. The CDR3 DNA sequence: TGCAGTGCTGTACGGGACAGAGCCTCTGGGGCCAACGTCCTGACTTTC.

In this sample, this clone turned up a few times. The chain has TRBV6-5 and TRBJ1-6, with D perhaps matching TRBD1 (5 bases). The CDR3 length is 14 residues. Trimming removed 4 bases from V and 3 bases from J, with 7 bases in between. Germline values: CDR1 MNHEY, CDR2 SVGAGI. The CDR3 loop is CASSFQGYNSPLHF. In DNA, the CDR3 is TGTGCCAGCAGTTTCCAGGGCTATAATTCACCCCTCCACTTT.

This sequence joins TRBV6-1 and TRBJ2-3; maybe TRBD1 (6 bases). The CDR3 sequence is 15 residues long. Deletions cut 11 bases from V and 1 base from J, with 19 bases between. Germline-derived CDR1 and CDR2 are MNHNS and SASEGT. CDR3 coding DNA: TGTGCCGGACAAGCTTGGGGACAACGCACAGATACGCAGTATTTT. Protein: CAGQAWGQRTDTQYF.

In its sample, this clone was seen a few times. This chain joins TRBV6-2 or TRBV6-3 and TRBJ2-5; 8 positions agree with TRBD1. Germline V gene sequence: CDR1 MNHEY, CDR2 SVGEGT. The CDR3 is 15 residues long. V gave up 2 bases and J gave up 1 base; unmatched junction bases: 3. The DNA for the CDR3 is TGTGCCAGCAGTTACGGACAGGGACGCCAAGAGACCCAGTACTTC. As protein: CASSYGQGRQETQYF.

V gene TRBV24-1 combines with J gene TRBJ2-1; perhaps TRBD2 as D (5 bases). Germline CDR1 is KGHDR and CDR2 is SFDVKD. V lost 9 bases and J lost 3, with 5 bases in between. CDR3 length: 11 amino acids. The DNA for the CDR3 is TGTGCCACCGGAGGCTACAATGAGCAGTTCTTC. Encoded protein: CATGGYNEQFF.

CDR3 DNA: TGTGCCAGCAGCTTCAGCCCGGGGAAAGATACGCAGTATTTT. Translating gives CASSFSPGKDTQYF. V usage is TRBV11-2 and J usage is TRBJ2-3; TRBD2 is a possible D gene (5 bases). The CDR3 runs 14 residues. The V gene lost 3 bases and the J gene lost 5 bases, with 12 bases spanning the gap. CDR1 and CDR2 from the germline V gene are SGHAT and FQNNGV. The whole variable domain, filled in from reference TRBV11-2 and TRBJ2-3, reads EAGVAQSPRYKIIEKRQSVAFWCNPISGHATLYWYQQILGQGPKLLIQFQNNGVVDDSQLPKDRFSAERLKGVDSTLKIQPAKLEDSAVYLCASSFSPGKDTQYFGPGTRLTVL.

The sample holds a few counts of this clone. The V and J genes are TRBV24-1 and TRBJ2-1; no clear D gene. Trimming took off 8 bases at V and 3 bases at J, with 4 bases between the two ends. Germline assignment: CDR1 KGHDR and CDR2 SFDVKD. The CDR3 is 11 amino acids. The CDR3 is CATKGYNEQFF. The CDR3 bases are TGTGCCACCAAGGGCTACAATGAGCAGTTCTTC.

The chain links TRBV10-3 to TRBJ2-2, with TRBD2 matching over 7 bases. V was clipped by 4 bases and J by 2 bases; unmatched bases: 4. The CDR3 is 15 residues long. CDR1 and CDR2 from the germline V gene are ENHRY and SYGVKD. This CDR3 reads CAISGGGGNTGELFF. The CDR3 coding sequence is TGTGCCATCAGTGGGGGGGGGGGAAACACCGGGGAGCTGTTTTTT.

The chain couples TRBV7-9 to TRBJ2-7; 7 bases match TRBD2. J gave up 0 bases and V 5 bases, and 7 bases lay outside the gene matches. Germline assignment: CDR1 SEHNR and CDR2 FQNEAQ (reference sequence). The CDR3 contains 15 residues. The DNA for the CDR3 is TGTGCCAGCAGCCCAACTAGCGACAGCTCCTACGAGCAGTACTTC. The encoded protein is CASSPTSDSSYEQYF.

The chain combines TRBV6-6 with TRBJ2-3, with TRBD1 identical over 11 bases. V lost 0 bases and J lost 6; bases outside the gene matches: 5. Germline CDR1 MNHNY, CDR2 SVGAGI (reference sequence). CDR3 size: 16 residues. Written as DNA, the CDR3 is TGTGCCAGCAGTTACTCGGGGACAGGGGGTACCGATACGCAGTATTTT. Residues: CASSYSGTGGTDTQYF.

The CDR3 region has the DNA TGTGCCAGCAGTCTCGACCAATCCATGGTGGGGGAGCAGTTCTTC. Protein: CASSLDQSMVGEQFF. The chain recombines TRBV28 with TRBJ2-1, with no clear D. The germline CDR1 and CDR2 sequences are MDHEN and SYDVKM. The CDR3 totals 15 residues. Trimming left V 5 bases short and J 10 bases short, with 21 bases between.

Only a few counts were recorded for this clone. J is TRBJ2-3 and V is TRBV7-6; TRBD2 is a possible D gene (6 bases). Germline loops: CDR1 SGHVS, CDR2 FNYEAQ. The CDR3 extends over 15 amino acids. V dropped 4 bases and J dropped 2 bases, with 13 bases sitting between them. The CDR3 loop reads CASSSWGGNTDTQYF. In DNA, the CDR3 is TGTGCCAGCAGCTCCTGGGGCGGGAACACAGATACGCAGTATTTT.

This clone was picked up a small number of times. The rearrangement joins TRBV10-3 to TRBJ2-1; TRBD2 matches 10 bases. The CDR3 totals 14 residues. Germline V CDR1 and CDR2: ENHRY, SYGVKD. The V segment lost 8 bases and the J segment 9 bases; nucleotides outside the gene matches: 10. The CDR3 DNA sequence: TGTGCCATCGGTTTGGCTAGCGGGAGTAGTGAGCAGTTCTTC. It translates to CAIGLASGSSEQFF.

This clone was found a few times. The V and J genes are TRBV6-1 and TRBJ2-7, with TRBD2 matching over 13 bases. The germline CDR1 and CDR2 sequences are MNHNS and SASEGT. V dropped 1 base and J dropped 4; count of bases not matched to a gene: 1. The CDR3 is 15 amino acids. The CDR3 region has the DNA TGTGCCAGCAGTGAAGGGACTAGCGGGAGTTACGAGCAGTACTTC. Translated: CASSEGTSGSYEQYF.

This clone was recorded a few times. This specimen includes other DNA sequences encoding the same CDR3. The chain recombines TRBV6-1 with TRBJ2-7; 7 nucleotides agree with TRBD2. V was pared by 5 bases and J by 0 bases, with 1 base of the junction left unmatched. The V gene's germline CDR1 is MNHNS and CDR2 SASEGT. The CDR3 has 13 residues. The CDR3 DNA follows: TGTGCCAGCAGTAGGACTAGCTCCTACGAGCAGTACTTC. This sequence encodes CASSRTSSYEQYF.

This chain links TRBV19 with TRBJ2-2; 9 nucleotides align to TRBD1. Germline V gene sequence: CDR1 LNHDA, CDR2 SQIVND (reference sequence). The V and J ends lost 11 bases and 5 bases, in that order; junction bases with no gene match: 6. The CDR3 runs to 13 residues. CDR3 DNA: TGTGCCGGATATGACAGGGGGACCGGGGAGCTGTTTTTT. Protein product: CAGYDRGTGELFF.

This rearrangement joins TRBV28 to TRBJ2-5, with D perhaps matching TRBD2 (5 bases). The germline V gene has CDR1 MDHEN and CDR2 SYDVKM. V lost 7 bases, J lost 1 base, and 10 bases lay in between. CDR3 size: 13 residues. The chain's CDR3 is CASKKDFQETQYF. CDR3 nucleotide sequence: TGTGCCAGCAAGAAGGACTTCCAAGAGACCCAGTACTTC.

The sample holds a few counts of this clone. The V and J genes are TRBV12-3 or TRBV12-4 and TRBJ1-1; D call uncertain. CDR3 size: 13 residues. V shed 3 bases and J shed 1 base, with 6 bases lying between them. In DNA form, the CDR3 reads TGTGCCAGCAGTTTCACGGAGAACACTGAAGCTTTCTTT. The encoded protein is CASSFTENTEAFF.

This clone occurred a few times. The rearrangement links TRBV27 to TRBJ1-5, with a tentative D call TRBD1 (5 bases). The CDR3 is made up of 14 amino acids. The germline V gene encodes CDR1 MNHEY and CDR2 SMNVEV (reference sequence). V was clipped by 3 bases and J by 5 bases, with 11 bases between them. The CDR3 DNA is TGTGCCAGCAGTTTCGGCGGAGGGGATCAGCCCCAGCATTTT. This gives the protein CASSFGGGDQPQHF.

With respect to this clone: This same CDR3 is encoded by further DNA sequences in the sample. The chain employs TRBV4-1 and TRBJ2-7; the D gene is possibly TRBD1 (6 bases). Germline V CDR1 and CDR2: MGHRA, YSYEKL. This CDR3 spans 16 amino acids. The V and J ends lost 0 bases and 2 bases respectively, with 14 bases between them. The CDR3 DNA reads TGCGCCAGCAGCCAAGACGACAGGTCGCACGCCTACGAGCAGTACTTC. Protein: CASSQDDRSHAYEQYF.

In this sample, this clone turned up a few times. This chain joins TRBV4-1 and TRBJ2-1, with D possibly called TRBD1 or TRBD2 (5 bases each). The length of the CDR3 is 14 residues. From germline, CDR1 is MGHRA and CDR2 YSYEKL. V shed 1 base and J shed 6 bases, with 10 bases lying between them. The CDR3 nucleotides are TGCGCCAGCAGCCAAGTAGGGGAGAGCAATGAGCAGTTCTTC. This encodes CASSQVGESNEQFF.

This clone was seen a handful of times. This sample includes further DNA sequences coding for the same CDR3. The chain is built from TRBV12-3 or TRBV12-4 and TRBJ1-5, with 8 bases fitting TRBD1. With 1 base clipped from V and 4 bases from J, the junction kept 0 bases outside the gene matches. The length of the CDR3 is 14 residues. The CDR3 loop is CASSLGTGNQPQHF. In DNA, the CDR3 is TGTGCCAGCAGTTTAGGGACAGGGAATCAGCCCCAGCATTTT.

This chain uses TRBV15 with TRBJ2-2; D may be TRBD2 (6 bases). The CDR3 is made up of 14 amino acids. Trimming removed 2 bases at V and 6 bases at J, with 10 bases between. Looked up from germline, CDR1 is LNHNV and CDR2 is YYDKDF (reference sequence). CDR3 bases: TGTGCCACCAGCAGAACTCGGAGGGCCGGGGAGCTGTTTTTT. This sequence encodes CATSRTRRAGELFF.

This sequence joins TRBV6-1 and TRBJ1-1; no definite D call. CDR3 length equals 14 residues. V was cut by 6 bases and J by 1 base, with 12 bases left in between. Per germline, CDR1 MNHNS and CDR2 SASEGT. DNA of the CDR3: TGTGCCAGCAGACCTCCCCCAGGGAACACTGAAGCTTTCTTT. The encoded protein is CASRPPPGNTEAFF.